Given below is one TCR beta chain in context. Its antigen is not known. The data were obtained in a study of OX40 agonist ivuxolimab in advanced cancers. Across the whole study: Across the patients, intravenous ivuxolimab was delivered every 2 weeks at 0.01 to 10 mg/kg. At approximately 83% male, the cohort had a mean age of 60 years, ranging from 23 to 79. Prior anti-PD-1, anti-PD-L1 or anti-CTLA-4 therapy did not bar entry, and 40% to 45% had some. Study-wide findings and caveats: On average, a greater number of expanded clones characterised CD8+ T cells relative to CD4+.

Germline V lookup: CDR1 MDHEN, CDR2 SYDVKM. The CDR3 is 15 residues long. After removal of 5 bases from V and 8 bases from J, the junction contained 7 bases not matched to a gene. TCRdb's copy holds only in-frame clones and misses some; the assay was immunoSEQ multiplex PCR. This table holds some 71,000 clones, less than 90% found once. V gene TRBV28 combines with J gene TRBJ1-6; 9 nucleotides line up with TRBD1. The clonotype comes from an adult with an advanced solid tumor such as melanoma, head and neck, liver or kidney cancer. Material: CD4+ or CD8+ T cells sorted from blood, obtained in a trial of the OX40 agonist ivuxolimab. The CDR3 loop is CASSPGQGPDSPLHF. CDR3 DNA: TGTGCCAGCAGTCCCGGACAGGGGCCCGATTCACCCCTCCACTTT.